This T cell receptor beta chain was retrieved from a study of metastatic and nonmetastatic thyroid tumors. Nobody among the patients had been given any treatment before thyroid surgery. This clone has just a few counts. A read error may produce the germline difference seen at one junction end. There are 14 residues in the CDR3. Germline-derived CDR1 and CDR2 are MNHEY and SVGAGI. TCRdb reprocessed the PCR reads using MiXCR. The data contain 25,000 to 30,000 clones, roughly 25% of them singletons. The material sequenced was blood. The clonotype comes from a female donor with papillary thyroid cancer or a benign thyroid nodule (not recorded which). Some clones in this sample may be carry-over from other donors' samples. J is TRBJ2-2 and V is TRBV6-5; D is unclear. In DNA form, the CDR3 reads TGTGCCAGCAGTGTATCGGTAAACACCGTGGAGCTGTTTTTT. It translates to CASSVSVNTVELFF.